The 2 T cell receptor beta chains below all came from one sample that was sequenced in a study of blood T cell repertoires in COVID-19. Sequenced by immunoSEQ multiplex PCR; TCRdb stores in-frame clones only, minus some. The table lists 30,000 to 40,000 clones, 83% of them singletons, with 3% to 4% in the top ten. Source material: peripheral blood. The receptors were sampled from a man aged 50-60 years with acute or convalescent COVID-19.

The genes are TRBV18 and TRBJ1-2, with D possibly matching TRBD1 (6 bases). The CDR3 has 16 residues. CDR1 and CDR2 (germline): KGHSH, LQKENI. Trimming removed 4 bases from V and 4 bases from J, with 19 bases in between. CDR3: CASSLDGGREVYGYTF. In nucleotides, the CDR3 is TGTGCCAGCTCACTGGACGGGGGGCGCGAGGTCTATGGCTACACCTTC.

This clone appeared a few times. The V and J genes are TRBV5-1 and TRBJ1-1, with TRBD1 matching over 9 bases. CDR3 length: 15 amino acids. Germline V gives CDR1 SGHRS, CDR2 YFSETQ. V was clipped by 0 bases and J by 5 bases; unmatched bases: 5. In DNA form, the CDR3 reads TGCGCCAGCAGCTTGGGGACAGGGGATAGGACTGAAGCTTTCTTT. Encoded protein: CASSLGTGDRTEAFF.